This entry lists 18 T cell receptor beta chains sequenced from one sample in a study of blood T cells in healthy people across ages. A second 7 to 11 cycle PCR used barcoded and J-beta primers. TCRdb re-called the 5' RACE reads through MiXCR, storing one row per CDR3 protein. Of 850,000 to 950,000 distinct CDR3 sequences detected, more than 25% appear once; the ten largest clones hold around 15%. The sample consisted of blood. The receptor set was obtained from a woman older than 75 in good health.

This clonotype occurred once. CDR3 region: CASSVGRLALRTDTQYF. The CDR3 nucleotides read TGTGCCAGCAGCGTAGGACGGCTAGCCCTTCGAACAGATACGCAGTATTTT. This rearrangement joins TRBV9 to TRBJ2-3, with TRBD2 as a possible D gene (5 bases). Between the trimmed V and J ends, which lost 0 bases and 3 bases, there was a span of 17 bases. Germline CDR1 and CDR2: SGDLS and YYNGEE. The CDR3 totals 17 residues.

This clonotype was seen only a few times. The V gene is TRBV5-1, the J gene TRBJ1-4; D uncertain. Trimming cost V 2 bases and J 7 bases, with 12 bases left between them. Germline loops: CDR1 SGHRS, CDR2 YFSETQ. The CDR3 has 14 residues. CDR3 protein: CASSFAQTGEKLFF. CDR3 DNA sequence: TGCGCCAGCAGCTTTGCCCAAACGGGTGAAAAACTGTTTTTT.

The CDR3 DNA follows: TGTGCCAGCAGCTTATCTAGCGGGGCCCTCTCCTACAATGAGCAGTTCTTC. As protein: CASSLSSGALSYNEQFF. The chain couples TRBV7-2 to TRBJ2-1; TRBD2 agrees at 9 bases. With V trimmed by 2 bases and J by 0 bases, 5 bases remained unmatched. This CDR3 region has 17 residues. CDR1 and CDR2 from the germline V gene are SGHTA and FQGNSA.

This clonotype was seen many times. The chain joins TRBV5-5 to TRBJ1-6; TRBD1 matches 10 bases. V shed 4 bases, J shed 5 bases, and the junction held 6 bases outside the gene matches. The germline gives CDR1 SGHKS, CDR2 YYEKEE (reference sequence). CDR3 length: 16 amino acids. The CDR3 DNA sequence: TGTGCCAGCAGCCCCGGGACAGGGGCGAATAATTCACCCCTCCACTTT. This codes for CASSPGTGANNSPLHF. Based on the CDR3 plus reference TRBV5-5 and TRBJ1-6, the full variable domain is DAGVTQSPTHLIKTRGQQVTLRCSPISGHKSVSWYQQVLGQGPQFIFQYYEKEERGRGNFPDRFSARQFPNYSSELNVNALLLGDSALYLCASSPGTGANNSPLHFGNGTRLTVT.

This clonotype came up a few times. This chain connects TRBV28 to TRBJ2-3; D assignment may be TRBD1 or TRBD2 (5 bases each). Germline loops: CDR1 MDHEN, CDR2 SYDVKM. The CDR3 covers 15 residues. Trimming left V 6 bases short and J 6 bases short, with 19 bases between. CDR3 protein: CASSGPGWGTDTQYF. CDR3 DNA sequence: TGTGCCAGCAGCGGGCCAGGGTGGGGGACGGATACGCAGTATTTT.

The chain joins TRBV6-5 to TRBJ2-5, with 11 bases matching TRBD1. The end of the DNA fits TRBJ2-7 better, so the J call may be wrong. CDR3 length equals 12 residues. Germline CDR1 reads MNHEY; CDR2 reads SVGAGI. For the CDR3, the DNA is TGTGCCGCCGGGACAGGGGGTATCGAGCAGTACTTC. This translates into CAAGTGGIEQYF.

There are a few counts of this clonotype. The CDR3 DNA sequence: TGTGCCAGCTCACCCTCCGACAGGGTCACCACCGGGGAGCTGTTTTTT. Protein sequence: CASSPSDRVTTGELFF. V usage is TRBV18 and J usage is TRBJ2-2; 7 bases are a match to TRBD1. The CDR3 extends over 16 amino acids. Germline CDR1 reads KGHSH; CDR2 reads LQKENI. The J segment lost 4 bases and the V segment lost 3 bases, leaving 8 bases of the junction unmatched.

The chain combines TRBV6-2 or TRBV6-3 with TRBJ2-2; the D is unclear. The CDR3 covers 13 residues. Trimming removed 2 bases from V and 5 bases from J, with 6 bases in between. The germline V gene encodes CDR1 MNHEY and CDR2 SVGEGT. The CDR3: CASSYPRTGELFF. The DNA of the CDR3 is TGTGCCAGCAGTTACCCGAGAACCGGGGAGCTGTTTTTT.

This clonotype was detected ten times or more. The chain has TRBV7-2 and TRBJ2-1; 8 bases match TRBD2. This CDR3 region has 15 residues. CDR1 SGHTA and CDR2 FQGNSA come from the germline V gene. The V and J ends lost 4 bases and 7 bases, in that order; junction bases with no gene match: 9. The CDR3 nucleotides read TGTGCCAGCAGCTGGACGGGGGGGGCGGATAATGAGCAGTTCTTC. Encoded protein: CASSWTGGADNEQFF.

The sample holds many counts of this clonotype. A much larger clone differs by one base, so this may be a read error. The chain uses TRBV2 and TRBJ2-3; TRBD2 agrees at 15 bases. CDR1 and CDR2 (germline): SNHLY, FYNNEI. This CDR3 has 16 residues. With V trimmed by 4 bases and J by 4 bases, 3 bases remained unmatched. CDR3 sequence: CASSAGTSGGSDTQYF. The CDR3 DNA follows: TGTGCCAGCAGTGCCGGGACTAGCGGGGGGTCAGATACGCAGTATTTT. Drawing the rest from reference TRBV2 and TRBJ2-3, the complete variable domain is EPEVTQTPSHQVTQMGQEVILRCVPISNHLYFYWYRQILGQKVEFLVSFYNNEISEKSEIFDDQFSVERPDGSNFTLKIRSTKLEDSAMYFCASSAGTSGGSDTQYFGPGTRLTVL.

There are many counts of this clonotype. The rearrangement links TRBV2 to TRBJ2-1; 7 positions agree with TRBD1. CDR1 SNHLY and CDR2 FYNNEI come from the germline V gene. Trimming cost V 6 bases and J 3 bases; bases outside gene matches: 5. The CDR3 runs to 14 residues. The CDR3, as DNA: TGTGCCAGCAGGGACAACAGGGGCTACAATGAGCAGTTCTTC. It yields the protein CASRDNRGYNEQFF.

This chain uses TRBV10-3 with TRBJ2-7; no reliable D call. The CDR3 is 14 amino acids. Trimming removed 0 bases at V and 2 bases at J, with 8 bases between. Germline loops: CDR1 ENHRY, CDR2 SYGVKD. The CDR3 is CAISESAQTYEQYF. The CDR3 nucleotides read TGTGCCATCAGTGAGTCGGCACAGACCTACGAGCAGTACTTC.

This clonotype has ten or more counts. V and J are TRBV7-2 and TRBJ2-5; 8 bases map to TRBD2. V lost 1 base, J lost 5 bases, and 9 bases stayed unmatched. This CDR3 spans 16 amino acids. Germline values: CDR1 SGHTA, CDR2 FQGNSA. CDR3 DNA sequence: TGTGCCAGCAGCTTAGGATCGGGGGGGCCAGGGGAGACCCAGTACTTC. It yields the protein CASSLGSGGPGETQYF.

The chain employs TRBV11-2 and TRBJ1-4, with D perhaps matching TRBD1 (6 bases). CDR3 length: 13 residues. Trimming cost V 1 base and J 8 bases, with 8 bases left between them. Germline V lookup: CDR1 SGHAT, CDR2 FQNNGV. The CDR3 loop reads CASSLVGTEKLFF. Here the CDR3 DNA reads TGTGCCAGCAGCTTAGTCGGGACAGAAAAACTGTTTTTT.

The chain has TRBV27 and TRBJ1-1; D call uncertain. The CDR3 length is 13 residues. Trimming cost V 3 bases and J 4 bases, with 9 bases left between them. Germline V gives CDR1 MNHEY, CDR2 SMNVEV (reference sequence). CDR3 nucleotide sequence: TGTGCCAGCAGTTTGTTCCAGAGCACTGAAGCTTTCTTT. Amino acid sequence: CASSLFQSTEAFF.

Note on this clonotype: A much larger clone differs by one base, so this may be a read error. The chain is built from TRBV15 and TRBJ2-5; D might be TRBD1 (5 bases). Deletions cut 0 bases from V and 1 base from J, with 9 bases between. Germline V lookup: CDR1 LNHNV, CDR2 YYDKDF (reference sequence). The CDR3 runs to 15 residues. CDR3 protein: CATSRDLTVQETQYF. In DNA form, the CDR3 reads TGTGCCACCAGCAGAGATCTGACAGTCCAAGAGACCCAGTACTTC.

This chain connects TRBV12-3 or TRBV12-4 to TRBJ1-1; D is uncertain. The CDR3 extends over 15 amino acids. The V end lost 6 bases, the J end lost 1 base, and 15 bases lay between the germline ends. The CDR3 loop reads CASSRPRTANTEAFF. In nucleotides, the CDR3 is TGTGCCAGCAGCCGACCGAGGACGGCGAACACTGAAGCTTTCTTT.

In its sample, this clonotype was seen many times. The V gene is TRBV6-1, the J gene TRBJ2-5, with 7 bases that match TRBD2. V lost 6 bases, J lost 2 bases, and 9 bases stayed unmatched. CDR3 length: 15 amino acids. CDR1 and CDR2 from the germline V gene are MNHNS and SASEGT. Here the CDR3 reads CASRPGLRKQETQYF. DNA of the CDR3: TGTGCCAGCAGGCCGGGACTAAGAAAGCAAGAGACCCAGTACTTC.